This TCR beta chain derives from a study of blood T cells in healthy people across ages. Then a second PCR, running roughly 7 to 11 cycles, was carried out with a sample-barcoded 5' primer and a J-beta primer mix. Samples each returned at least 2.5 million CDR3-containing paired-end reads. TCRdb independently ran MiXCR on the 5' RACE reads; one entry per CDR3 protein. The sample records 1.5 million to 2 million distinct CDR3 sequences, approximately 50% being singletons. Per sample, no less than 6 micrograms of total RNA were extracted. This CDR3 contains 15 residues. V was clipped by 6 bases and J by 5 bases; unmatched bases: 13. Germline CDR1 reads SQVTM; CDR2 reads ANQGSEA. Remarks on this clonotype: Its antigen remains unidentified.

Overall study results and limits: With naive T cell percentage, TCR beta diversity showed a strong correlation.

The origin of this receptor is a woman in her thirties or forties in good health. The chain uses TRBV29-1 and TRBJ1-2; 9 nucleotides line up with TRBD1. The sample taken for sequencing was blood. CDR3 sequence: CSVNHSPDRGYGYTF. The CDR3 DNA sequence: TGCAGCGTCAACCACTCGCCGGACAGGGGTTATGGCTACACCTTC.